This T cell receptor (beta chain) was captured in a study of Tregs in tolerant kidney transplant recipients (dated by TCRdb to the late 2010s). About the full investigation: Before combined kidney and bone marrow transplantation, this study identified donor-specific regulatory T cells using TCRbeta sequencing and then followed those same cells after transplant. Overall results and qualifications from the work: Because the PCR primers were changed over time for some patients, nucleotide-level comparison could not be performed across the samples from those patients. Donor-specific Treg expansion exceeded global Treg expansion in tolerant patients, suggesting antigen-driven rather than nonspecific expansion. The study was limited by small patient numbers, and the findings need validation in larger populations and under other immunosuppression protocols. Expanding Tregs with activated donor B cells appeared to identify the most biologically relevant and donor-specific TCRbeta repertoire. Although technical replication error seemed to be minimal, the question of biological reproducibility was not addressed directly.

Transplants used related donors with nonmyeloablative bone marrow transplantation; mixed chimerism was transient in the human trials. Thawed PBMCs were FACS-sorted into unstimulated Tregs (CD4+CD25+CD127-), CD4+ non-Tregs (CD4+CD25-), CD4 cells and CD8 cells. The patients were 4 recipients of combined kidney and bone marrow transplants from the ITN036ST trial, and samples were available only for these trial subjects. Healthy control blood was separated into PBMCs by Ficoll density gradient and cryopreserved, and patient PBMCs were collected both before and after transplant. This clone was observed a single time. What this receptor recognizes is not known. The CDR3 end shows no conserved phenylalanine or tryptophan, and so a read error is likely. Because the CDR3's place on the DNA is in doubt, the DNA is left out and the CDR3 is given as listed by TCRdb. For TCRbeta CDR3 sequencing, genomic DNA was extracted from sorted cells using the QIAGEN DNeasy Blood and Tissue Kit. High-throughput TCRbeta CDR3 sequencing was carried out commercially through immunoSEQ, with PCR amplification with bias correction and internal controls included. Per the authors' processing: A unique productive TCRbeta sequence was defined by the CDR3 nucleotide sequence when primers matched, and otherwise by the CDR3 amino acid sequence together with the Vbeta and Jbeta genes. As a correction for sorting error, sequences shared between sorted populations at a frequency ratio of 2:1 or less were discarded, and the remaining shared sequences were assigned to the higher population. A sequence counted as donor-reactive if, in CFSE-low cells, the sequence had a frequency of at least 0.01% and was expanded at least 5-fold compared with unstimulated cells. Repertoire divergence was quantified by Jensen-Shannon divergence calculated from the top 100 TCRbeta sequences ranked by frequency. When a sample had multiple sequencing runs, each run was corrected for sorting error separately and the runs were then pooled. TCRdb limited this immuneACCESS table to in-frame rearrangements with V and J called. A share of clones is missing; checked studies link under half to unresolved V genes, and the rest is unexplained. That table is the source of V, J and clone size, and D and trimming were worked out from the DNA. A total of roughly 86,000 clones appear in this sample, 93% of them only once. The ten largest account for about 1.5% of the sample.

The germline V gene (reference sequence) gives CDR1 as LNHNV and CDR2 as YYDKDF. The CDR3 numbers 9 amino acids, ends counted. The clonotype comes from a human patient who received a combined kidney and bone marrow transplant. Following a transplant, some T lymphocytes may have been derived from the graft donor. The sample was CD4+ T cells from blood (PBMCs), taken 12 months after the transplant. The chain employs TRBV15 and TRBJ2-3; TRBD2, the table's D call, was not compared with the DNA. This receptor has the CDR3 CATNSVGRR.